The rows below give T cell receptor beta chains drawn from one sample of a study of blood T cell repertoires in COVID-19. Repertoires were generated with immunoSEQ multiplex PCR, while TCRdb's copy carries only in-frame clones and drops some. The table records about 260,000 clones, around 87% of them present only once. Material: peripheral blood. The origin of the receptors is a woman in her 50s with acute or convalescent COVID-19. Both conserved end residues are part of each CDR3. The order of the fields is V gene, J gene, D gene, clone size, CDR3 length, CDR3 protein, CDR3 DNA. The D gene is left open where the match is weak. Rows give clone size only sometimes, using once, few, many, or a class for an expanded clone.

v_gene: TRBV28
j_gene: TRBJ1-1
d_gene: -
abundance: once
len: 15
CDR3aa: CAINSGGVLNTEAFF
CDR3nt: TGTGCCATCAATAGTGGGGGGGTCCTCAACACTGAAGCTTTCTTT

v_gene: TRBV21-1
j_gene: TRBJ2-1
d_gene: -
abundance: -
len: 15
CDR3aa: CASSRYGTFYNEQFF
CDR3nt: TGTGCCAGCAGCAGATACGGGACTTTTTACAATGAGCAGTTCTTC

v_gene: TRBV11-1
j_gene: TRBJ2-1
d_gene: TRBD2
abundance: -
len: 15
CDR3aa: CASSPGLAVYNEQFF
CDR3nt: TGTGCCAGCAGCCCGGGACTAGCGGTTTACAATGAGCAGTTCTTC

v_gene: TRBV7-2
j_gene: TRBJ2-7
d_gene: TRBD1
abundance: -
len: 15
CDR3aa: CASSWGQGASYEQYF
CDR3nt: TGTGCCAGCAGCTGGGGACAGGGGGCTTCATACGAGCAGTACTTC

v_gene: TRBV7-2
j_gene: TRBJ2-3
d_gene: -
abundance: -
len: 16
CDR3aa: CASSWVGSGSTDTQYF
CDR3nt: TGTGCCAGCAGCTGGGTGGGGAGCGGGAGCACAGATACGCAGTATTTT

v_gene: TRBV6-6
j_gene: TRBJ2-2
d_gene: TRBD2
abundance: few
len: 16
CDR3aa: CASSYYSGRALGELFF
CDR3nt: TGTGCCAGCAGTTACTATAGCGGGAGGGCCTTGGGGGAGCTGTTTTTT

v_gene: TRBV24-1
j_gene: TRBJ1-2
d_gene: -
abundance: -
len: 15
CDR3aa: CATSDFPENLYGYTF
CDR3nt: TGTGCCACCAGTGATTTTCCAGAAAACCTCTATGGCTACACCTTC

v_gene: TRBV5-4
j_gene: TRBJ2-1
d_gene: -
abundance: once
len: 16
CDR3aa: CASAPGGASSYNEQFF
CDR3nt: TGTGCCAGCGCGCCCGGGGGTGCTAGCTCCTACAATGAGCAGTTCTTC

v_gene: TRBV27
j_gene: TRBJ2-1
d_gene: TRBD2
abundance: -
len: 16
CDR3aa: CASSSPSGRARDEQFF
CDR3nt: TGTGCCAGCAGTAGTCCTAGCGGGAGGGCCCGCGATGAGCAGTTCTTC

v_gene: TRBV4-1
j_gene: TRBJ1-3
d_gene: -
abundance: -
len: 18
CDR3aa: CASSQDAKFVSSGNTIYF
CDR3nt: TGCGCCAGCAGCCAAGATGCGAAGTTCGTGAGCTCTGGAAACACCATATATTTT

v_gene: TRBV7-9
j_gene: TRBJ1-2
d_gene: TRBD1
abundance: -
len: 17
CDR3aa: CASSLISGQGAFYGYTF
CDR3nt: TGTGCCAGCAGCTTAATTTCAGGACAGGGGGCTTTCTATGGCTACACCTTC

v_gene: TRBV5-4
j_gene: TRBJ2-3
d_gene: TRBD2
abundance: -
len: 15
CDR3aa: CASSRVAGGGDTQYF
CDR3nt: TGTGCCAGCAGCCGAGTGGCGGGAGGGGGAGATACGCAGTATTTT

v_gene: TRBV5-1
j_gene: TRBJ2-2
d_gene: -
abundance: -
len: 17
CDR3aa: CASSSVGVAANTGELFF
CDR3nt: TGCGCCAGCAGCTCCGTAGGGGTCGCGGCTAACACCGGGGAGCTGTTTTTT

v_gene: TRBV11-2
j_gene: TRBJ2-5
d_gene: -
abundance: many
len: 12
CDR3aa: CASSRDQETQYF
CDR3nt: TGTGCCAGCAGCCGGGATCAAGAGACCCAGTACTTC

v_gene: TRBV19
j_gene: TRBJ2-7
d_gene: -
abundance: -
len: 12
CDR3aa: CASRASGYEQYF
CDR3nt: TGTGCCAGTAGGGCCTCGGGGTACGAGCAGTACTTC

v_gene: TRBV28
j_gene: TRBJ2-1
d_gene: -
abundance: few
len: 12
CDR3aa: CASRPTAGGQFF
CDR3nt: TGTGCCAGCAGACCTACGGCCGGGGGGCAGTTCTTC

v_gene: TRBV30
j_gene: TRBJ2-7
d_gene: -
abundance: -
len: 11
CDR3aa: CAWSAGVEQYF
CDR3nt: TGTGCCTGGAGTGCGGGAGTTGAGCAGTACTTC

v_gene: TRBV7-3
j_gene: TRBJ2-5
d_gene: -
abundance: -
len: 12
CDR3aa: CASSGDLKTQYF
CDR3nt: TGTGCCAGCAGCGGAGATCTGAAGACCCAGTACTTC

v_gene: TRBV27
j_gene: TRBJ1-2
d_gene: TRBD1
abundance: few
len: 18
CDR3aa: CASSLQSGQGSPNYGYTF
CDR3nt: TGTGCCAGCAGTTTACAGTCTGGACAGGGGAGCCCGAACTATGGCTACACCTTC

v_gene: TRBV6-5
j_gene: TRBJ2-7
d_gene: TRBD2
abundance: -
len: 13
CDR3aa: CASRASGFYEQYF
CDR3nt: TGTGCCAGTCGGGCTAGCGGTTTCTACGAGCAGTACTTC

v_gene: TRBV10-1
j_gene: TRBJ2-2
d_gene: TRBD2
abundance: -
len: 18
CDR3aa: CASSTCRGGRRSSGELFF
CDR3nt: TGCGCCAGCTCCACCTGTCGTGGCGGGAGACGATCTAGCGGGGAGCTGTTTTTT

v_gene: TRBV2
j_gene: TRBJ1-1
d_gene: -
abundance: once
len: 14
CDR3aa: CASSLEQGGTEAFF
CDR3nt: TGTGCCAGCAGTCTCGAACAGGGTGGCACTGAAGCTTTCTTT

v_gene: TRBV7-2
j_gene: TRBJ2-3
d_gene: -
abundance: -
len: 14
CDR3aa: CASSPTGFTDTQYF
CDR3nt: TGTGCCAGCAGTCCCACAGGGTTCACAGATACGCAGTATTTT

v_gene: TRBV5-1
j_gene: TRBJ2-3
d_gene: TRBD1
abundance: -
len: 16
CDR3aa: CASSLASGGELDTQYF
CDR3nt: TGCGCCAGCAGCTTGGCGTCAGGGGGCGAATTGGATACGCAGTATTTT

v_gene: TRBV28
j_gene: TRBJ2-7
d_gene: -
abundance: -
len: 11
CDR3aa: CASRSHYEQYF
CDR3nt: TGTGCCAGCAGGTCCCACTACGAGCAGTACTTC

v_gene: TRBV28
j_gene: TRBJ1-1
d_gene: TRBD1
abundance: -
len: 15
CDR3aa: CASSLQGAWGTEAFF
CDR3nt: TGTGCCAGCAGTTTACAGGGGGCGTGGGGCACTGAAGCTTTCTTT

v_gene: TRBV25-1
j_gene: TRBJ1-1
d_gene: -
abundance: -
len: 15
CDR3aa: CASSEVRRGGTEAFF
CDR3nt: TGTGCCAGCAGTGAAGTTAGGAGGGGCGGGACTGAAGCTTTCTTT

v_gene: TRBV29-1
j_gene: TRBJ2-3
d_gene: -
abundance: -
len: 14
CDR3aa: CSVDPGGTTDTQYF
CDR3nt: TGCAGCGTTGATCCCGGCGGAACCACAGATACGCAGTATTTT

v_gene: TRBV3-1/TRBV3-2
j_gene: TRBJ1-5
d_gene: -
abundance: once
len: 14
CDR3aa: CASSQRAQEAPQHF
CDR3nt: TGTGCCAGCAGCCAGAGGGCACAAGAAGCGCCCCAGCATTTT

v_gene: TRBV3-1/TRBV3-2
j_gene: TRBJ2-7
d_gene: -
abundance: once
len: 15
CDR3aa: CASSQDRLESYEQYF
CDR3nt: TGTGCCAGCAGCCAAGATCGGCTAGAATCCTACGAGCAGTACTTC

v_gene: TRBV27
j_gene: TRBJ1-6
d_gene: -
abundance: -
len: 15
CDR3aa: CASSLLQGPVSPLHF
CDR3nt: TGTGCCAGCAGTTTATTGCAGGGGCCTGTTTCACCCCTCCACTTT

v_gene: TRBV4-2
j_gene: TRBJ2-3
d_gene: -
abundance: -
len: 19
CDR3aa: CASSQDAVQDSYGTDTQYF
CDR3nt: TGTGCCAGCAGCCAAGATGCGGTCCAGGACTCGTATGGCACAGATACGCAGTATTTT

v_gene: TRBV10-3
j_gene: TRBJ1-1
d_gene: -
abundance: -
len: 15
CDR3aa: CAISEVSGKVTEAFF
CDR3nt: TGTGCCATCAGTGAAGTCTCAGGGAAGGTCACTGAAGCTTTCTTT

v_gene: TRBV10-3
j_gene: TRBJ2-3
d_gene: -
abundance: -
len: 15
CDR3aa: CATQVAGGRTDTQYF
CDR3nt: TGTGCCACCCAAGTGGCAGGGGGGCGCACAGATACGCAGTATTTT

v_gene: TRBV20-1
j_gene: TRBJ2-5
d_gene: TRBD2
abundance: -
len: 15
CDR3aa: CSASWLAGVLETQYF
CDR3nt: TGCAGTGCTAGTTGGCTAGCGGGAGTTCTGGAGACCCAGTACTTC

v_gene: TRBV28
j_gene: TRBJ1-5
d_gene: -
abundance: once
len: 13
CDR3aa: CASSQQVRQPQHF
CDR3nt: TGTGCCAGCAGCCAACAGGTCCGCCAGCCCCAGCATTTT

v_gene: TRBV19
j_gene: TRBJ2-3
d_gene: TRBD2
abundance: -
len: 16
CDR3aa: CASSIGASGHTDTQYF
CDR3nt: TGTGCCAGTAGTATTGGGGCTAGCGGACACACAGATACGCAGTATTTT

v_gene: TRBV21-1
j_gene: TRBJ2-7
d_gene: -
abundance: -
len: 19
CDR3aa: CASSDRTSGRAWRFDEQYF
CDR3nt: TGTGCCAGCAGCGACCGGACTAGCGGGAGGGCCTGGAGATTCGACGAGCAGTACTTC

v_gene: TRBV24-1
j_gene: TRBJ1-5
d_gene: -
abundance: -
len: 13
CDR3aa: CATSDFTNQPQHF
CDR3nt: TGTGCCACCAGTGATTTTACAAATCAGCCCCAGCATTTT

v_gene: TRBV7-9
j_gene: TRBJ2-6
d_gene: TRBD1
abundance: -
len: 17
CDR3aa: CASNEGQGSSGANVLTF
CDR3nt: TGTGCCAGCAACGAGGGACAGGGGAGCTCTGGGGCCAACGTCCTGACTTTC

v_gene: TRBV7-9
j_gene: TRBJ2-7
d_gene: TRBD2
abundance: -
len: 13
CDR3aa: CASSVSGRSEQYF
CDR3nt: TGTGCCAGCAGCGTTAGCGGGAGGTCCGAGCAGTACTTC

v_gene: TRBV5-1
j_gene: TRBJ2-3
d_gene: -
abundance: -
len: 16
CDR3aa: CASSLAFAELADTQYF
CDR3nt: TGCGCCAGCAGCTTGGCCTTTGCGGAGCTGGCAGATACGCAGTATTTT

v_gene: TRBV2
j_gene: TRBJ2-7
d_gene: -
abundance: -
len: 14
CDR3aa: CASSEVLALHEQYF
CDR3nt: TGTGCCAGCAGTGAGGTACTAGCTCTACACGAGCAGTACTTC

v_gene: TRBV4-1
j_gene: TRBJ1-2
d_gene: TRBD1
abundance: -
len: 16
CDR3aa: CASSQEGTGGNYGYTF
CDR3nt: TGCGCCAGCAGCCAAGAGGGGACAGGGGGAAACTATGGCTACACCTTC

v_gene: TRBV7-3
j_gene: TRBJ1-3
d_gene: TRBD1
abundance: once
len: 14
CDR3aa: CASSDETGGNTIYF
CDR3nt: TGTGCCAGCAGCGACGAGACAGGGGGAAACACCATATATTTT

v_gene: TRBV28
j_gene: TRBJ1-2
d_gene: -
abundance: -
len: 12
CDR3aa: CATLGVDYGYTF
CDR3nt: TGTGCCACCCTAGGCGTCGACTATGGCTACACCTTC

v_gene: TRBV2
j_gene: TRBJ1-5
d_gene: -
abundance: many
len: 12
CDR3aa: CASSEEGHSQHF
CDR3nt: TGTGCCAGCAGTGAAGAGGGACACTCCCAGCATTTT

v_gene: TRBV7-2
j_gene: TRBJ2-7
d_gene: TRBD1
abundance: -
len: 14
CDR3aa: CASSADRAVDEQYF
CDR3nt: TGTGCCAGCAGCGCTGACAGGGCAGTCGACGAGCAGTACTTC

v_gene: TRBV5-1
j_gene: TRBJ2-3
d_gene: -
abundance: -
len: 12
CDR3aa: CASSRGTDTQYF
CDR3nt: TGCGCCAGCAGTAGAGGCACAGATACGCAGTATTTT

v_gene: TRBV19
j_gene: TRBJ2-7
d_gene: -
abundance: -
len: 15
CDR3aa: CASSIGGRPGSEQYF
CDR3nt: TGTGCCAGTAGTATTGGTGGCCGGCCAGGGTCCGAGCAGTACTTC

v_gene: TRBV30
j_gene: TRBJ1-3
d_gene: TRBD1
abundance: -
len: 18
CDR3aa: CAWSLQTLRDRERNTIYF
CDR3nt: TGTGCCTGGAGTCTCCAAACACTCCGGGACAGGGAGCGAAACACCATATATTTT

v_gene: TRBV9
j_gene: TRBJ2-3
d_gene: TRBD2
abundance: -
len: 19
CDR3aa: CASSVDSLAGVLGTDTQYF
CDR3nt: TGTGCCAGCAGCGTAGACTCACTAGCGGGAGTACTTGGCACAGATACGCAGTATTTT

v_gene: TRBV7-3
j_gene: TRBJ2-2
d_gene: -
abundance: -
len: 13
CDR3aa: CASRQGAAGELFF
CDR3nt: TGTGCCAGCAGGCAGGGTGCGGCCGGGGAGCTGTTTTTT

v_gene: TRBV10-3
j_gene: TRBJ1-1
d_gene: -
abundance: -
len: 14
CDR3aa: CAISPKGQNTEAFF
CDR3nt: TGTGCCATCAGTCCCAAAGGACAGAACACTGAAGCTTTCTTT

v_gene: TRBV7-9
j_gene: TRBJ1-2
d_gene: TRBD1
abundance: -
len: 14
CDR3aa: CASSLRDRYYGYTF
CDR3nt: TGTGCCAGCAGCTTGCGGGACAGATACTATGGCTACACCTTC

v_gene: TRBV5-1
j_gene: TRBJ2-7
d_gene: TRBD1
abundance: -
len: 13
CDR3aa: CASSFLTGNEQYF
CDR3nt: TGCGCCAGCAGCTTTTTGACAGGGAACGAGCAGTACTTC

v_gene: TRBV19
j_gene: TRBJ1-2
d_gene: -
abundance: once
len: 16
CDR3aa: CASSMFRGRGGYGYTF
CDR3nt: TGTGCCAGTAGTATGTTTCGAGGACGCGGGGGCTATGGCTACACCTTC